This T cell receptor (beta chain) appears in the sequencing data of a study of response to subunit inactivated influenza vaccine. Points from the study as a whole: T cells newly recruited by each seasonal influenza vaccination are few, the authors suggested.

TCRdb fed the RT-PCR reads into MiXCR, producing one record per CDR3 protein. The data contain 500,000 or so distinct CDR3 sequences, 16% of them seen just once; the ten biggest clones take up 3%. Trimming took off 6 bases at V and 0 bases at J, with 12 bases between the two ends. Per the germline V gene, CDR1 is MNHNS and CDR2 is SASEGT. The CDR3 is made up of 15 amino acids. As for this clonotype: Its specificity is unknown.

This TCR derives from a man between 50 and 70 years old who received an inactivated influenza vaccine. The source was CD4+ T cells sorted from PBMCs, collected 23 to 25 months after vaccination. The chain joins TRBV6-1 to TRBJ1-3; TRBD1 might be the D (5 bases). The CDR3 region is CASRGRGVSGNTIYF. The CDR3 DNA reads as TGTGCCAGCAGAGGCAGAGGGGTCTCTGGAAACACCATATATTTT.